What follows is one TCR beta chain and its context. Germline CDR1 is SGHVS and CDR2 is FQNEAQ. This CDR3 is 13 amino acids long. V shed 5 bases and J shed 6 bases, with 10 bases lying between them. 13 Jbeta primers and 60 Vbeta primers were used for the PCR. Sequencing used immunoSEQ multiplex PCR; TCRdb keeps in-frame clones, though not all of them. Its table lists 45,000 to 55,000 clones. This entry belongs to a study of cytomegalovirus exposure and HLA in healthy donors. The chain couples TRBV7-8 to TRBJ1-4; D may be TRBD1 (5 bases). The sequenced sample was PBMCs. This receptor was taken from a woman aged 45-59 years in good health and CMV-seropositive. CDR3 amino acids: CASSGAPDEKLFF. CDR3 sequence (DNA): TGTGCCAGCAGCGGGGCTCCCGATGAAAAACTGTTTTTT.